Each of the 30 T cell receptor beta chains below was sequenced from the same sample in a study of CD8 T cells in ankylosing spondylitis listed by TCRdb under 2017. The antigens of these receptors remain unknown. Receptors were amplified or captured by 5' RACE. The instrument was an Illumina HiSeq 2500. In-frame beta chains were kept once TCRdb had trimmed the public reads at Q25 with fastp and called clones with MiXCR. Rows matching on CDR3 protein sequence are summarized as one entry with the most common DNA and genes. In all, the sample holds some 840,000 distinct CDR3 sequences, and roughly 12% of those were seen once. Around 0.51% of the sample lies in the top ten. Findings and caveats that apply to the study as a whole: A TCR beta motif made up of about eight highly homologous amino acid variants appeared to be characteristic of blood from ankylosing spondylitis patients.

The sequencing input was blood, either unsorted or a sorted T cell fraction (not recorded which). These TCRs come from a male donor with ankylosing spondylitis.

DNA of the CDR3: TGTGCCAGCAGTTTAAGGTGGCGGGGACACACAGATACGCAGTATTTT. This gives the protein CASSLRWRGHTDTQYF. The chain recombines TRBV27 with TRBJ2-3; the D call may be TRBD1 or TRBD2 (6 bases each). CDR3 length: 16 amino acids. The germline V gene has CDR1 MNHEY and CDR2 SMNVEV (reference sequence). Trimming removed 2 bases at V and 2 bases at J, with 14 bases between.

This clonotype occurred many times. The genes are TRBV10-3 and TRBJ1-1, with D possibly matching TRBD1 (5 bases). The germline gives CDR1 ENHRY, CDR2 SYGVKD. This CDR3 is 13 amino acids long. Deletions cut 6 bases from V and 7 bases from J, with 15 bases between. The DNA of the CDR3 is TGTGCCATCAGCCCTCCCCCGACAGATGAAGCTTTCTTT. Its translation: CAISPPPTDEAFF.

Many counts were recorded for this clonotype. The chain has TRBV20-1 and TRBJ2-3, with 9 positions matching TRBD1. The V and J ends lost 3 bases and 3 bases, in that order; junction bases with no gene match: 4. CDR1 is DFQATT and CDR2 is SNEGSKA in the germline V gene (reference sequence). The CDR3 runs 14 residues. Written as DNA, the CDR3 is TGCAGTGCTAGCCCCGGGACAGGGACAGATACGCAGTATTTT. It is translated as CSASPGTGTDTQYF.

The chain recombines TRBV4-1 with TRBJ1-1, with a tentative D call TRBD1 (5 bases). Germline CDR1 reads MGHRA; CDR2 reads YSYEKL. The length of the CDR3 is 14 residues. The V end was cut by 2 bases, the J end by 2 bases, with 9 bases between. CDR3 sequence (DNA): TGCGCCAGCAGCCAACCCAGGGCTAACACTGAAGCTTTCTTT. This sequence encodes CASSQPRANTEAFF.

The table lists this clonotype with a few counts. The chain couples TRBV7-6 to TRBJ2-2; D is ambiguous. The CDR3 is made up of 16 amino acids. Trimming shortened V by 5 bases and J by 1 base, and 14 bases separated the two germline ends. CDR1 and CDR2 (germline): SGHVS, FNYEAQ. CDR3 amino acids: CASSLGGRKNTGELFF. The DNA for the CDR3 is TGTGCCAGCAGCCTAGGTGGCAGAAAGAACACCGGGGAGCTGTTTTTT.

The chain combines TRBV6-1 with TRBJ2-4, with a possible D match to TRBD2 (5 bases). V was pared by 6 bases and J by 3 bases, with 15 bases between. This CDR3 is built from 15 residues. The V gene's germline CDR1 is MNHNS and CDR2 SASEGT. The DNA of the CDR3 is TGTGCCAGCAGAGAATTAAGCGGAAACAAAAACATTCAGTACTTC. This gives the protein CASRELSGNKNIQYF.

This clonotype came up a few times. The chain employs TRBV4-2 and TRBJ1-6; D gene ambiguous. Germline CDR1 and CDR2: LGHNA and YNFKEQ. V lost 1 base, J lost 10 bases, and 20 bases lay in between. This CDR3 is built from 17 residues. The CDR3, as DNA: TGTGCCAGCAGCCAAGTGTCTGGGCCTTCTAGGGAATCACCCCTCCACTTT. Its protein product is CASSQVSGPSRESPLHF.

In this sample, this clonotype turned up a few times. The V and J genes are TRBV4-2 and TRBJ2-3; 9 bases agree with TRBD2. Germline assignment: CDR1 LGHNA and CDR2 YNFKEQ. This CDR3 comprises 18 residues. J lost 3 bases, V lost 2 bases, and 12 bases had no gene match. The CDR3 DNA reads TGTGCCAGCAGCCAAAGGAGCGGGGGGTATGTCGCGACAGATACGCAGTATTTT. Translated, it gives CASSQRSGGYVATDTQYF.

This clonotype appeared many times. The V call is TRBV11-2, the J call TRBJ2-5; D possibly corresponds to TRBD2 (5 bases). The CDR3 has 16 amino acids. V was trimmed by 0 bases and J by 0 bases, leaving 11 bases between them. Germline CDR1 and CDR2: SGHAT and FQNNGV. This CDR3 is CASSLDWGDYQETQYF. In nucleotides, the CDR3 is TGTGCCAGCAGCTTAGATTGGGGAGATTACCAAGAGACCCAGTACTTC. Full variable domain (remainder filled in from reference TRBV11-2 and TRBJ2-5): EAGVAQSPRYKIIEKRQSVAFWCNPISGHATLYWYQQILGQGPKLLIQFQNNGVVDDSQLPKDRFSAERLKGVDSTLKIQPAKLEDSAVYLCASSLDWGDYQETQYFGPGTRLLVL.

The chain links TRBV20-1 to TRBJ1-1; D might be TRBD1 (5 bases). CDR3 size: 13 residues. Germline-derived CDR1 and CDR2 are DFQATT and SNEGSKA (reference sequence). The CDR3 spells CRPIVGVSTEAFF. The CDR3 nucleotides are TGCAGGCCGATCGTGGGGGTTAGCACTGAAGCTTTCTTT.

This clonotype was detected a few times. This chain connects TRBV7-8 to TRBJ1-1; D is undetermined. This CDR3 spans 15 amino acids. V lost 5 bases to trimming and J lost 0 bases, with 13 bases between them. Germline V gene data show CDR1 as SGHVS and CDR2 as FQNEAQ. CDR3 in DNA: TGTGCCAGCAGCCCCGTAGGGCAGATGAACACTGAAGCTTTCTTT. Translating it yields CASSPVGQMNTEAFF.

This chain joins TRBV7-3 and TRBJ1-4; a possible D gene is TRBD1 (5 bases). Germline CDR1 is SGHTA and CDR2 is FQGTGA. Trimming took off 4 bases at V and 10 bases at J, with 13 bases between the two ends. The CDR3 contains 13 residues. The CDR3 loop reads CASSWTPGGKLFF. CDR3 nucleotides: TGTGCCAGCAGCTGGACACCTGGGGGAAAACTGTTTTTT.

The chain uses TRBV5-1 and TRBJ2-1, with no clear D. The CDR3 sequence is 11 residues long. In germline, CDR1 is SGHRS, CDR2 YFSETQ. V dropped 3 bases and J dropped 9 bases, with 7 bases sitting between them. CDR3 in DNA: TGCGCCAGCAGCTCTCAGAGTGAGCAGTTCTTC. Translating it yields CASSSQSEQFF.

The chain joins TRBV28 to TRBJ1-3; D gene uncertain. Trimming pared 5 bases from V and 0 bases from J, leaving 11 bases between. The CDR3 is made up of 15 amino acids. Germline V gives CDR1 MDHEN, CDR2 SYDVKM. The CDR3 DNA reads as TGTGCCAGCAGTCGCGTTTTGGCCTCTGGAAACACCATATATTTT. Its protein product is CASSRVLASGNTIYF. Complete variable domain (other parts from reference TRBV28 and TRBJ1-3): DVKVTQSSRYLVKRTGEKVFLECVQDMDHENMFWYRQDPGLGLRLIYFSYDVKMKEKGDIPEGYSVSREKKERFSLILESASTNQTSMYLCASSRVLASGNTIYFGEGSWLTVV.

The genes are TRBV20-1 and TRBJ2-3; either TRBD1 or TRBD2 may fit D (7 bases each). V was clipped by 0 bases and J by 5 bases, with 15 bases between them. Per the germline V gene, CDR1 is DFQATT and CDR2 is SNEGSKA (reference sequence). CDR3 length: 15 residues. CDR3 DNA sequence: TGCAGTGCTAGAGATCCCCCCAGGGGGGGAGATACGCAGTATTTT. Its translation: CSARDPPRGGDTQYF.

The chain employs TRBV30 and TRBJ2-2; 9 bases are a match to TRBD1. The CDR3 extends over 15 amino acids. V lost 5 bases and J lost 5; bases outside the gene matches: 9. Per the germline V gene, CDR1 is GTSNPN and CDR2 is SVGIG (reference sequence). The CDR3 loop is CAWSTGQGGTGELFF. The CDR3 nucleotides are TGTGCCTGGTCCACGGGACAGGGTGGTACCGGGGAGCTGTTTTTT.

The gene calls are TRBV12-3 or TRBV12-4 and TRBJ1-4; D is ambiguous. Trimming shortened V by 5 bases and J by 0 bases, and 10 bases separated the two germline ends. The CDR3 has 15 amino acids. CDR3 sequence reads: CASSDLVATNEKLFF. CDR3 bases: TGTGCCAGCAGTGACCTAGTTGCAACTAATGAAAAACTGTTTTTT.

In this sample, this clonotype turned up a few times. The junction shows a germline mismatch at one end, possibly a read error. The chain links TRBV28 to TRBJ2-3; D gene unclear. Looked up from germline, CDR1 is MDHEN and CDR2 is SYDVKM. CDR3 length: 14 amino acids. CDR3 sequence: CARSLWQSTDTQYF. In DNA, the CDR3 is TGTGCCAGGAGTTTGTGGCAAAGCACAGATACGCAGTATTTT.

The chain couples TRBV5-4 to TRBJ1-2; 9 positions agree with TRBD1. CDR1 is SGHNT, CDR2 YYREEE, per germline (reference sequence). The CDR3 covers 13 residues. V was pared by 4 bases and J by 8 bases, with 6 bases of the junction left unmatched. The CDR3 DNA is TGTGCCAGCAGCCATCGGGACAGGGAAGGCTACACCTTC. It specifies CASSHRDREGYTF.

This clonotype was counted ten times or more. The CDR3 protein is CASSFGATNYGYTF. The CDR3 nucleotides read TGTGCCAGCAGTTTCGGGGCGACCAACTATGGCTACACCTTC. The rearrangement joins TRBV12-3 or TRBV12-4 to TRBJ1-2; tentative D call: TRBD1 (5 bases). With 3 bases removed from V and 2 bases from J, the gap between germline ends came to 10 bases. CDR3 size: 14 residues.

This clonotype was detected ten times or more. The genes are TRBV10-1 and TRBJ2-7, with TRBD2 matching over 7 bases. The V and J ends lost 4 bases and 4 bases, in that order; junction bases with no gene match: 7. Germline CDR1 WNHNN, CDR2 SYGVQD (reference sequence). The CDR3 consists of 14 residues. In DNA form, the CDR3 reads TGCGCCAGCAGTGTCAGGACTAGACCTTACGAGCAGTACTTC. Residues: CASSVRTRPYEQYF.

The rearrangement links TRBV5-4 to TRBJ2-2, with 8 nucleotides matching TRBD1. The CDR3 is 15 residues long. V trimming: 6 bases; J trimming: 2 bases; junction bases outside the gene matches: 6. Germline V gene lookup returns CDR1 SGHNT and CDR2 YYREEE (reference sequence). DNA of the CDR3: TGTGCCAGCATCAAGGACAGGGATAACACCGGGGAGCTGTTTTTT. Translating gives CASIKDRDNTGELFF. Full variable domain (rest looked up from reference TRBV5-4 and TRBJ2-2): ETGVTQSPTHLIKTRGQQVTLRCSSQSGHNTVSWYQQALGQGPQFIFQYYREEENGRGNFPPRFSGLQFPNYSSELNVNALELDDSALYLCASIKDRDNTGELFFGEGSRLTVL.

V gene TRBV5-1 combines with J gene TRBJ2-7, with 11 bases identical to TRBD1. This CDR3 has 16 amino acids. Germline loops: CDR1 SGHRS, CDR2 YFSETQ. V lost 4 bases to trimming and J lost 3 bases; unmatched junction nucleotides: 9. CDR3 loop: CASSAGQGVSRYEQYF. The CDR3, as DNA: TGCGCCAGCAGCGCGGGACAGGGGGTATCTCGCTACGAGCAGTACTTC. The entire variable domain, with the rest obtained from reference TRBV5-1 and TRBJ2-7, is as follows: KAGVTQTPRYLIKTRGQQVTLSCSPISGHRSVSWYQQTPGQGLQFLFEYFSETQRNKGNFPGRFSGRQFSNSRSEMNVSTLELGDSALYLCASSAGQGVSRYEQYFGPGTRLTVT.

The CDR3 DNA reads as TGTGCCACCAGCCAAGGGGGGCTAGCATTAGAGACCCAGTACTTC. This sequence encodes CATSQGGLALETQYF. The gene calls are TRBV24-1 and TRBJ2-5, with D perhaps matching TRBD1 or TRBD2 (6 bases each). This CDR3 comprises 15 residues. V was cut by 7 bases and J by 4 bases, with 18 bases left in between. Germline V gene lookup returns CDR1 KGHDR and CDR2 SFDVKD.

The genes are TRBV12-5 and TRBJ2-3; TRBD2 is a possible D gene (6 bases). This CDR3 has 16 amino acids. The V and J ends lost 7 bases and 0 bases respectively, with 17 bases between them. Germline V gene lookup returns CDR1 LGHNT and CDR2 FRNRAP. CDR3 nucleotide sequence: TGTGCTAGTGCCGAAGGAGGGACCCCGAGCACAGATACGCAGTATTTT. It codes for CASAEGGTPSTDTQYF.

The chain couples TRBV7-3 to TRBJ2-1, with 9 bases fitting TRBD2. The CDR3 length is 16 residues. V shed 4 bases, J shed 6 bases, and the junction held 10 bases outside the gene matches. CDR1 and CDR2 (germline): SGHTA, FQGTGA. The CDR3 DNA reads TGTGCCAGCAGCTCCAATAGCGGGGGCCTCAGCAATGAGCAGTTCTTC. Amino acid sequence: CASSSNSGGLSNEQFF.

The chain recombines TRBV29-1 with TRBJ1-4; 7 bases agree with TRBD1. The length of the CDR3 is 14 residues. Germline lookup yields CDR1 SQVTM and CDR2 ANQGSEA. J was trimmed by 6 bases and V by 0 bases; bases with no gene match: 4. In DNA, the CDR3 is TGCAGCGTTGAAGATACAGGGGACGATGAAAAACTGTTTTTT. This gives the protein CSVEDTGDDEKLFF.

This clonotype showed up many times. V and J are TRBV7-2 and TRBJ2-7; 8 nucleotides align to TRBD1. V lost 5 bases, J lost 4 bases, and 10 bases stayed unmatched. The germline gives CDR1 SGHTA, CDR2 FQGNSA. The CDR3 is 15 residues long. CDR3 coding DNA: TGTGCCAGCAGCCCCGGCAGGGGGCTTTTGTACGAGCAGTACTTC. This gives the protein CASSPGRGLLYEQYF.

The chain combines TRBV27 with TRBJ1-1; D is ambiguous. CDR3 length: 15 amino acids. Between the trimmed V and J ends, which lost 4 bases and 5 bases, there was a span of 17 bases. The germline gives CDR1 MNHEY, CDR2 SMNVEV (reference sequence). The CDR3 region has the DNA TGTGCCAGCAGTTCCTATAGATCCGGCTGGACTGAAGCTTTCTTT. Amino acids: CASSSYRSGWTEAFF.

The table lists this clonotype with many counts. This chain links TRBV7-2 with TRBJ1-2; D is ambiguous. Trimming pared 1 base from V and 9 bases from J, leaving 9 bases between. Germline CDR1 and CDR2: SGHTA and FQGNSA. This CDR3 contains 12 residues. This CDR3 is CASSLGGRSYTF. Written as DNA, the CDR3 is TGTGCCAGCAGCTTAGGGGGAAGGAGCTACACCTTC.